This TCR beta chain was observed in a study of vaccination effects on CD4 cells after COVID-19. Whole-study context: Antigen-specific CD4+ T cells were first expanded with viral peptide pools by the ViraFEST assay and only then sequenced.

Points from the study as a whole: Of the vaccine-induced clones from healthy vaccinees, merely 1 of 255 recognized common cold coronaviruses as well.

This clone was found once. Its matching antigen is unknown. Measured with immunoSEQ multiplex PCR; TCRdb has only the in-frame clones, and not every one. Here the sample spans 20,000 to 25,000 clones, roughly 75% being singletons. Having been cultured for about 10 days, the cells underwent CD4+ T cell isolation. The study found no prior SARS-CoV-2 infection in the vaccine recipients, who tested negative for nucleocapsid antibodies. Here the sequenced sample was CD4+ T cells from PBMCs cultured without peptide, taken before COVID-19 vaccination. The clonotype was recovered from a human donor who received a COVID-19 vaccine.

CDR3 sequence reads: CASTLLATEAFF. CDR3 sequence (DNA): TGTGCCAGCACCTTACTCGCCACTGAAGCTTTCTTT. The chain uses TRBV12-3 or TRBV12-4 and TRBJ1-1, with no clear D. Trimming pared 7 bases from V and 4 bases from J, leaving 10 bases between. The CDR3 totals 12 residues.